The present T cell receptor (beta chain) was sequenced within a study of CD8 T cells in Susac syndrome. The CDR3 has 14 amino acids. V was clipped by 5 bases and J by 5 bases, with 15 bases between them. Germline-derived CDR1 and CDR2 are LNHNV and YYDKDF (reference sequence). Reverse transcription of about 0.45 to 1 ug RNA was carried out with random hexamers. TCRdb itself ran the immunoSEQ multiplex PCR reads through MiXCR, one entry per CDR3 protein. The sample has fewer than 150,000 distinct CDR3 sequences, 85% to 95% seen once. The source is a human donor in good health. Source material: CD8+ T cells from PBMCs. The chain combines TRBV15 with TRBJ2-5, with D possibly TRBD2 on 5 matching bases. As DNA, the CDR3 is TGTGCCACCAGCGTCCCTGGACTCCACGAGACCCAGTACTTC. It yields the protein CATSVPGLHETQYF.